Included here is one T cell receptor beta chain sequence, with context. Its antigen remains undetermined. No much larger clonotype is one base removed from it; base qualities were not supplied. This specimen belongs to a study of OX40 agonist ivuxolimab in advanced cancers. With regard to the full study: Ivuxolimab was a fully human IgG2 agonistic monoclonal antibody targeting the costimulatory receptor OX40 (CD134). Intravenous ivuxolimab was administered to patients every 2 weeks at six dose levels: 0.01, 0.1, 0.3, 1.5, 3 and 10 mg/kg. Among the approximately 50 dose-escalation patients, some 20 had hepatocellular carcinoma, approximately 15 melanoma, 9 renal cell carcinoma and 9 head and neck cancer. In the dose-escalation cohort, approximately 83% of patients were male, and the mean age was roughly 56 years with a range of roughly 20 to 85. Patients were allowed to have had prior anti-PD-1, anti-PD-L1 or anti-CTLA-4 therapy, and approximately 39% of the dose-escalation patients had been treated with checkpoint inhibitors. Partial responses were achieved by three dose-escalation patients, of whom one had hepatocellular carcinoma and two had cutaneous melanoma. The point of sequencing TCRbeta in the periphery was to test whether ivuxolimab changed TCR sequence diversity and drove clonal T-cell expansion. The paper covers the monotherapy dose-escalation part of the phase I ivuxolimab trial, which included N ≈ 52 patients. Summary of the overall study and its limitations: In the 0.1-3.0 mg/kg groups, partial responders were among the patients with the lowest normalized peripheral clonal expansion, particularly in CD8+ T cells. At doses from 0.1 to 3.0 mg/kg, clonal expansion was seen in both CD4+ and CD8+ blood T cells between baseline and week 6. After ivuxolimab, CD8+ T cells had more expanded clones than CD4+ T cells on average. The antigen specificity of the peripheral T cells that underwent clonal expansion was not determined. Low levels of normalized T-cell clonal expansion were also seen in some patients who did not respond.

From its cysteine to its phenylalanine, the CDR3 spans 16 amino acids. The read is trimmed to its CDR3 DNA, 48 bases read in frame from base 1. Via the germline V gene, CDR1 is SGDLS and CDR2 YYNGEE. V lost 4 bases and J lost 0 bases, and the count of bases not matched to a germline gene is 9. To sequence the TCRbeta CDR3 region, genomic DNA was isolated from the sorted cells. The immunoSEQ Assay was used for sequencing of TCRbeta CDR3 regions. The immuneACCESS repertoire file appears here via TCRdb, limited to in-frame rearrangements. These files lack a portion of the clones; in checked studies, under half of the deficit traces to unresolved V genes, and the cause of the others is not known. A total of about 76,000 clones appear in this sample, approximately 88% of them only once. 13% of the sample is in the top ten clones. The trial excluded patients who had a history of autoimmune disease or who were on systemic immunosuppression. In every dose cohort, peripheral blood was drawn for TCR sequencing at baseline, cycle 4 day 1, and cycle 7 day 1. The samples were drawn from a first-in-human, open-label, multicenter phase I dose-escalation trial of ivuxolimab. Adults with locally advanced or metastatic melanoma, renal cell, hepatocellular, or head and neck squamous cell carcinoma were enrolled in the trial. Before TCR sequencing, CD4+ T cells and CD8+ T cells from peripheral blood were sorted into separate populations.

This specimen consisted of CD4+ or CD8+ T cells sorted from blood, obtained in a trial of the OX40 agonist ivuxolimab. In this chain, TRBV9 is recombined with TRBJ1-1, and 7 junction bases match TRBD1. The TCR sequence derives from an adult with an advanced solid tumor such as melanoma, head and neck, liver or kidney cancer. The encoded CDR3 is CASSPRPGQLNTEAFF. The nucleotides read TGTGCCAGCAGCCCCCGCCCGGGACAGCTGAACACTGAAGCTTTCTTT. Here the CDR3 is joined to the reference TRBV9 and TRBJ1-1 genes, and the full variable domain is: DSGVTQTPKHLITATGQRVTLRCSPRSGDLSVYWYQQSLDQGLQFLIQYYNGEERAKGNILERFSAQQFPDLHSELNLSSLELGDSALYFCASSPRPGQLNTEAFFGQGTRLTVV.